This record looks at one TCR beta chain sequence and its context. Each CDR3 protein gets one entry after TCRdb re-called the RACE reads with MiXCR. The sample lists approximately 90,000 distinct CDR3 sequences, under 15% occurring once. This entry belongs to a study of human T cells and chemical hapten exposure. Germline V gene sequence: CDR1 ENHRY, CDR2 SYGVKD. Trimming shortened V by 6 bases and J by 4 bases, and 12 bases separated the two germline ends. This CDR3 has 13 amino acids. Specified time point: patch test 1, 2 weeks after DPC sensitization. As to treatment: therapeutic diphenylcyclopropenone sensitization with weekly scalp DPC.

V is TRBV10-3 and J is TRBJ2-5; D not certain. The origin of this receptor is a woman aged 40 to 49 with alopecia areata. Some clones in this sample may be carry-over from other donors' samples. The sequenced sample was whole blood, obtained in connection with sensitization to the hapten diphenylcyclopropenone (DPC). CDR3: CAISPSAPETQYF. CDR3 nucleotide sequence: TGTGCCATCAGCCCTTCGGCACCAGAGACCCAGTACTTC.